This TCR beta chain was found in a study of cytomegalovirus exposure and HLA in healthy donors. Points on this clone: Its antigen is unknown.

Findings and limits, study-wide: Immune exposure information comprised only CMV serostatus. An analysis was carried out at a later point. It showed that HLA-associated TCR beta chains were more clonally expanded than equally common non-associated chains. Later on, an analysis showed TCR association rates differing by HLA locus, with DRB1 the most and HLA-C the fewest.

Vbeta (60) and Jbeta (13) primers were used in the PCR. In the authors' methods: About 80 million unique TCR beta chains, approximately 11 million of them shared, were counted by a later analysis. Produced via immunoSEQ multiplex PCR; TCRdb's table is partial and in-frame only. D and trimming come from the DNA, and the V and J calls and clone size come from that table. The sample holds about 43,000 clones. Germline loops: CDR1 GTSNPN, CDR2 SVGIG (reference sequence). Trimming removed 0 bases at V and 2 bases at J, with 13 bases between. The CDR3 is 15 residues long. The sequence was obtained from a woman aged 30 to 39 in good health and CMV-seronegative. The chain employs TRBV30 and TRBJ1-1; D remains unclear. The sample was PBMCs. CDR3 loop: CAWSVQPGRNTEAFF. CDR3 nucleotide sequence: TGTGCCTGGAGTGTACAACCAGGTAGAAACACTGAAGCTTTCTTT. Supplemented by reference TRBV30 and TRBJ1-1, the full variable domain reads SQTIHQWPATLVQPVGSPLSLECTVEGTSNPNLYWYRQAAGRGLQLLFYSVGIGQISSEVPQNLSASRPQDRQFILSSKKLLLSDSGFYLCAWSVQPGRNTEAFFGQGTRLTVV.